The 5 T cell receptor beta chains presented below share a single source sample, sequenced in a study of neurological immune-mediated disorders. One entry per CDR3 protein, called by TCRdb with MiXCR from the 5' RACE reads. The sample contains some 29,000 distinct CDR3 sequences, just over 6.5% of which appear only once. The sequencing sample was made of PBMCs. All receptors derive from a woman aged 45-60 years in good health.

This clonotype was seen ten or more times. The chain couples TRBV7-2 to TRBJ2-3; D tentatively fits TRBD1 or TRBD2 (5 bases each). CDR1 and CDR2 (germline): SGHTA, FQGNSA. Trimming pared 5 bases from V and 0 bases from J, leaving 12 bases between. This CDR3 is built from 15 residues. For the CDR3, the DNA is TGTGCCAGCAGCCCTGGGACGGTTAGCACAGATACGCAGTATTTT. As protein: CASSPGTVSTDTQYF.

This clonotype showed up many times. This chain uses TRBV24-1 with TRBJ2-3; 8 nucleotides line up with TRBD1. Per germline, CDR1 KGHDR and CDR2 SFDVKD. Trimming took 4 bases from V and 1 from J; bases not matched to a gene: 6. The CDR3 covers 16 residues. Here the CDR3 reads CATSESTGGRTDTQYF. CDR3 nucleotides: TGTGCCACCAGTGAGAGTACAGGGGGACGCACAGATACGCAGTATTTT.

This clonotype was recorded at least ten times. V is TRBV6-5 and J is TRBJ1-2; D is uncertain. Between the trimmed V and J ends, which lost 0 bases and 5 bases, there was a span of 7 bases. Per the germline V gene, CDR1 is MNHEY and CDR2 is SVGAGI. The CDR3 sequence is 13 residues long. CDR3 bases: TGTGCCAGCAGTTACTCTTCAGAGTATGGCTACACCTTC. Protein: CASSYSSEYGYTF.

Many counts were recorded for this clonotype. The V call is TRBV18, the J call TRBJ2-7; the match to TRBD1 covers 7 bases. This CDR3 has 14 residues. CDR1 is KGHSH and CDR2 is LQKENI in the germline V gene. V was pared by 5 bases and J by 5 bases, with 9 bases of the junction left unmatched. CDR3 in DNA: TGTGCCAGCTCAACCCTACAGGGGTTAGACGAGCAGTACTTC. The encoded protein is CASSTLQGLDEQYF.

This clonotype was counted many times. J is TRBJ2-7 and V is TRBV3-1, with a possible D match to TRBD1 (6 bases). Deletions cut 3 bases from V and 2 bases from J, with 14 bases between. This CDR3 is 15 amino acids long. Germline CDR1 LGHDT, CDR2 YNNKEL (reference sequence). As DNA, the CDR3 is TGTGCCAGCAGCCAGAACTCAGGACAGACCTACGAGCAGTACTTC. This sequence encodes CASSQNSGQTYEQYF.